These 20 T cell receptor beta chains were all obtained from the same sample, sequenced in a study of beta chain features in type 1 diabetes. General study findings and limits: When Type 1 diabetes patients were examined, their TCRB CDR3s proved moderately but significantly shorter in all four CD4+ subsets.

Their recognized antigens are unknown. The investigators reverse transcribed all of the isolated RNA, so they sequenced expressed TCRB transcripts. The protocol was immunoSEQ multiplex PCR, while the TCRdb copy is restricted to in-frame clones and leaves out a portion. The sample includes roughly 150,000 clones, 10% seen only once; the top ten take more than 0.45%. The specimen was central memory CD4+ T cells from blood. These receptors were obtained from a man aged 25-45 years with type 1 diabetes.

V is TRBV7-8 and J is TRBJ1-1, with D tentatively TRBD1 (6 bases). Trimming cost V 5 bases and J 7 bases, with 14 bases left between them. Germline V gene data show CDR1 as SGHVS and CDR2 as FQNEAQ. This CDR3 spans 13 amino acids. The CDR3 protein is CASSLDSDLEAFF. The CDR3, as DNA: TGTGCCAGCAGCCTGGACAGTGACCTTGAAGCTTTCTTT.

In this sample, this clone turned up a few times. V usage is TRBV4-3 and J usage is TRBJ1-1; 9 bases map to TRBD1. This CDR3 has 13 residues. V shed 6 bases, J shed 8 bases, and the junction held 7 bases outside the gene matches. Per the germline V gene, CDR1 is LGHNA and CDR2 is YSLEER. DNA of the CDR3: TGCGCCAGCAGGTTGGACAGGGGCCACGAAGCTTTCTTT. Protein sequence: CASRLDRGHEAFF.

The chain is built from TRBV28 and TRBJ2-7, with TRBD1 matching 9 bases. Germline-derived CDR1 and CDR2 are MDHEN and SYDVKM. The CDR3 sequence is 17 residues long. Unmatched junction bases numbered 17, after V lost 7 bases and J lost 4 bases. This CDR3 is CASTIPGGTGGRYEQYF. CDR3 DNA: TGTGCCAGCACCATACCCGGGGGTACAGGGGGCAGGTACGAGCAGTACTTC.

The chain couples TRBV28 to TRBJ2-7, with 10 bases aligning to TRBD1. Germline assignment: CDR1 MDHEN and CDR2 SYDVKM. The trim removed 4 bases at V and 3 bases at J, leaving 6 bases unmatched. There are 15 residues in the CDR3. In DNA form, the CDR3 reads TGTGCCAGCAGTTCAATCGGGACAGGGGACTACGAGCAGTACTTC. Its translation: CASSSIGTGDYEQYF.

The chain joins TRBV30 to TRBJ1-3; D not resolved. V was clipped by 0 bases and J by 0 bases, with 6 bases between them. The germline gives CDR1 GTSNPN, CDR2 SVGIG (reference sequence). The CDR3 has 14 residues. The chain's CDR3 is CAWSVSSSGNTIYF. The CDR3 region has the DNA TGTGCCTGGAGTGTCTCGAGCTCTGGAAACACCATATATTTT.

The chain links TRBV5-1 to TRBJ2-7; D perhaps matches TRBD2 (6 bases). The length of the CDR3 is 14 residues. Trimming removed 0 bases at V and 6 bases at J, with 13 bases between. Germline CDR1 and CDR2: SGHRS and YFSETQ. For the CDR3, the DNA is TGCGCCAGCAGCTTGGTAGCGGAGCTCCCCGAGCAGTACTTC. Protein sequence: CASSLVAELPEQYF.

The V call is TRBV4-2, the J call TRBJ1-2, with D perhaps TRBD1 (6 bases). V was clipped by 1 base and J by 3 bases, with 9 bases between them. CDR1 LGHNA and CDR2 YNFKEQ come from the germline V gene. The CDR3 length is 14 residues. CDR3 protein: CASSQGDIYYGYTF. The CDR3 nucleotides read TGTGCCAGCAGCCAAGGGGACATATACTATGGCTACACCTTC.

V gene TRBV18 combines with J gene TRBJ2-7, with D perhaps TRBD2 (5 bases). This CDR3 region has 14 residues. V lost 2 bases to trimming and J lost 7 bases, with 15 bases between them. CDR1 KGHSH and CDR2 LQKENI come from the germline V gene. In DNA form, the CDR3 reads TGTGCCAGCTCACCAGGGGATGGGCCGGGAGAGCAGTACTTC. As protein: CASSPGDGPGEQYF.

This sequence joins TRBV5-1 and TRBJ1-2; 9 bases line up with TRBD1. The CDR3 spans 15 residues. V dropped 4 bases and J dropped 6; count of bases not matched to a gene: 10. The germline V gene encodes CDR1 SGHRS and CDR2 YFSETQ. CDR3 nucleotide sequence: TGCGCCAGCAGCCAAGGGACAGGGACAGTGCATGGCTACACCTTC. This translates into CASSQGTGTVHGYTF. Complete variable domain (other parts from reference TRBV5-1 and TRBJ1-2): KAGVTQTPRYLIKTRGQQVTLSCSPISGHRSVSWYQQTPGQGLQFLFEYFSETQRNKGNFPGRFSGRQFSNSRSEMNVSTLELGDSALYLCASSQGTGTVHGYTFGSGTRLTVV.

This clone was seen only a few times. V usage is TRBV28 and J usage is TRBJ1-5, with D possibly matching TRBD1 (5 bases). V was pared by 8 bases and J by 0 bases, with 20 bases between. Germline V gene data show CDR1 as MDHEN and CDR2 as SYDVKM. CDR3 length: 17 amino acids. CDR3 amino acids: CASEDFLRQSSNQPQHF. CDR3 coding DNA: TGTGCCAGCGAGGATTTTTTGCGACAGAGTAGCAATCAGCCCCAGCATTTT.

The table lists this clone with a few counts. The chain couples TRBV6-6 to TRBJ2-7, with TRBD1 identical over 9 bases. CDR1 and CDR2 from the germline V gene are MNHNY and SVGAGI (reference sequence). This CDR3 region has 15 residues. The J segment lost 3 bases and the V segment lost 4 bases, leaving 7 bases of the junction unmatched. The CDR3 sequence: CASSSPGTGIYEQYF. The CDR3 DNA sequence: TGTGCCAGCAGTTCCCCCGGGACAGGGATCTACGAGCAGTACTTC.

This clone was recorded at least ten times. This rearrangement joins TRBV5-1 to TRBJ2-7; the match to TRBD1 covers 9 bases. The CDR3 totals 12 residues. V shed 3 bases and J 6 bases; nucleotides not matched to a gene: 1. Per germline, CDR1 SGHRS and CDR2 YFSETQ. CDR3 DNA: TGCGCCAGCAGCTGGACAGGGGTCGAGCAGTACTTC. Protein product: CASSWTGVEQYF.

This rearrangement joins TRBV4-2 to TRBJ2-3; D unresolved. The V gene lost 0 bases and the J gene lost 2 bases, with 9 bases spanning the gap. Germline CDR1 LGHNA, CDR2 YNFKEQ. This CDR3 has 15 amino acids. In nucleotides, the CDR3 is TGTGCCAGCAGCCAAGAGTCCTTGTCCACAGATACGCAGTATTTT. Protein product: CASSQESLSTDTQYF.

This clone was seen a handful of times. V gene TRBV30 combines with J gene TRBJ1-1; no clear D. Trimming left V 0 bases short and J 0 bases short, with 5 bases between. CDR3 length: 13 amino acids. Germline V gene sequence: CDR1 GTSNPN, CDR2 SVGIG (reference sequence). CDR3 loop: CAWSVGLNTEAFF. For the CDR3, the DNA is TGTGCCTGGAGTGTCGGGTTGAACACTGAAGCTTTCTTT.

In this sample, this clone turned up a few times. V usage is TRBV15 and J usage is TRBJ2-7; a possible D gene is TRBD1 (5 bases). The CDR3 is 15 residues long. Trimming removed 2 bases at V and 2 bases at J, with 13 bases between. CDR1 LNHNV and CDR2 YYDKDF come from the germline V gene (reference sequence). The CDR3 loop reads CATSRQRQSAYEQYF. In DNA, the CDR3 is TGTGCCACCAGCAGACAACGACAGTCCGCCTACGAGCAGTACTTC.

V usage is TRBV28 and J usage is TRBJ2-7, with TRBD1 identical over 9 bases. With 7 bases clipped from V and 1 base from J, the junction kept 5 bases outside the gene matches. This CDR3 is 14 amino acids long. Germline loops: CDR1 MDHEN, CDR2 SYDVKM. The CDR3 protein is CASTSGTGSYEQYF. CDR3 DNA: TGTGCCAGCACTTCCGGGACAGGGTCCTACGAGCAGTACTTC.

V is TRBV18 and J is TRBJ2-5; D is perhaps TRBD2 (6 bases). The ends were cut back, 1 base at V and 4 bases at J, with 10 bases in the middle. The germline V gene has CDR1 KGHSH and CDR2 LQKENI. The CDR3 has 14 amino acids. CDR3 bases: TGTGCCAGCTCACCACTGGGAGGTGGAGAGACCCAGTACTTC. Translated: CASSPLGGGETQYF.

This clone was seen a few times. V is TRBV6-5 and J is TRBJ2-1, with TRBD2 identical over 10 bases. J gave up 12 bases and V 10 bases, and 15 bases lay outside the gene matches. Germline V gives CDR1 MNHEY, CDR2 SVGAGI. CDR3 length: 14 residues. The CDR3 DNA is TGTGCCACCGGAGAGGAGGGTAGCGGGAGGCCGCAGTTCTTC. It specifies CATGEEGSGRPQFF.

This chain uses TRBV28 with TRBJ1-2, with D maybe TRBD1 (6 bases). CDR1 is MDHEN and CDR2 is SYDVKM in the germline V gene. Trimming cost V 5 bases and J 8 bases, with 15 bases left between them. The CDR3 contains 13 residues. CDR3 coding DNA: TGTGCCAGCAGTCCCCCAGGGGTAGGCGGCTACACCTTC. The encoded protein is CASSPPGVGGYTF.

Only a few counts were recorded for this clone. DNA for the CDR3: TGTGCCAGCAGCTTAGTCGGGCTAGCGGGAGAAGAGACCCAGTACTTC. Amino acid sequence: CASSLVGLAGEETQYF. The rearrangement links TRBV11-2 to TRBJ2-5, with 10 bases aligning to TRBD2. The CDR3 is 16 amino acids. J was trimmed by 3 bases and V by 1 base; bases with no gene match: 5. The germline V gene has CDR1 SGHAT and CDR2 FQNNGV.